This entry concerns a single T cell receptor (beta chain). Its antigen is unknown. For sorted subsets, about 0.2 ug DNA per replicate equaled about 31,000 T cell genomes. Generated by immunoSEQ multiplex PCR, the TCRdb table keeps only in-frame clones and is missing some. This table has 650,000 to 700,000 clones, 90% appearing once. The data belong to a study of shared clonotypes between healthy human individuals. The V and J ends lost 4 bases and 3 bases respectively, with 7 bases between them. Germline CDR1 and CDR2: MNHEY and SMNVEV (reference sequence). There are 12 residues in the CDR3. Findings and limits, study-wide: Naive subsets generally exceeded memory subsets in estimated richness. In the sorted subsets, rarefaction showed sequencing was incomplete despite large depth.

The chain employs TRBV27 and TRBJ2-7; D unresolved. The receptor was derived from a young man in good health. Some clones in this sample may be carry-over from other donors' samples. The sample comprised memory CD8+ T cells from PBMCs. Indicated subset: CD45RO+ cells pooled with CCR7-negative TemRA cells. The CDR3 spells CASSSERYEQYF. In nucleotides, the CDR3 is TGTGCCAGCAGTTCGGAACGCTACGAGCAGTACTTC.